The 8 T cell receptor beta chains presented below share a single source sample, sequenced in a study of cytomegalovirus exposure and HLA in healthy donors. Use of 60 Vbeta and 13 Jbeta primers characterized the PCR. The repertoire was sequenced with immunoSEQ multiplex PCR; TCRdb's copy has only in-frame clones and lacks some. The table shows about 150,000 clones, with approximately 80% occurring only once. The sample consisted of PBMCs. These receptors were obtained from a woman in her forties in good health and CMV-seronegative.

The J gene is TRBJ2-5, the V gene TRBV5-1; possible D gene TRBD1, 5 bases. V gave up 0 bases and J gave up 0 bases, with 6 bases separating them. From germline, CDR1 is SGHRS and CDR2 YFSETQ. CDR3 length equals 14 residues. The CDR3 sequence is CASSLVGDQETQYF. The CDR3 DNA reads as TGCGCCAGCAGCTTGGTAGGGGACCAAGAGACCCAGTACTTC.

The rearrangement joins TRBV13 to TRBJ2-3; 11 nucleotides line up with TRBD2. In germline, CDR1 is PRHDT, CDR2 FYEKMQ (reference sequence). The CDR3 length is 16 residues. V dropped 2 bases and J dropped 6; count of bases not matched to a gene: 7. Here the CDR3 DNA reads TGTGCCAGCAGCTTACGGGTAGCGGGAGGGTTGGATACGCAGTATTTT. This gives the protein CASSLRVAGGLDTQYF.

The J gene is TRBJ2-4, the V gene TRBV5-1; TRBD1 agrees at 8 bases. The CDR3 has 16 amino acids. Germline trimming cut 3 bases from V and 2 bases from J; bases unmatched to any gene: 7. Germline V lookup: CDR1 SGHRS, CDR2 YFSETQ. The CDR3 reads CASSSLTGDTKNIQYF. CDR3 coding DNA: TGCGCCAGCAGCTCTTTGACAGGGGATACCAAAAACATTCAGTACTTC.

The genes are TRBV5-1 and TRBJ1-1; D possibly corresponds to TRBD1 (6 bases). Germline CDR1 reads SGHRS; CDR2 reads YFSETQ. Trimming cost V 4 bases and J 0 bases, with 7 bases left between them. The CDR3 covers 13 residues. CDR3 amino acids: CASSRTVNTEAFF. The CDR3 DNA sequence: TGCGCCAGCAGCCGGACAGTGAACACTGAAGCTTTCTTT.

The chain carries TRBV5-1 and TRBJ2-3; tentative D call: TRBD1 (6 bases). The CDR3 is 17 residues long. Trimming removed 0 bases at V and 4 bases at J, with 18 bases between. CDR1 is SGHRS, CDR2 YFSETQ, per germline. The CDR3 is CASSLEGVANSADTQYF. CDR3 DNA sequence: TGCGCCAGCAGCTTGGAGGGGGTAGCGAATTCGGCAGATACGCAGTATTTT.

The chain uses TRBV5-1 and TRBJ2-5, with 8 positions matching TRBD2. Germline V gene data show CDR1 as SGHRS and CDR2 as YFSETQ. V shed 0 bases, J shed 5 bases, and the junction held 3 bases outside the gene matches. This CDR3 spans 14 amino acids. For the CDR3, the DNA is TGCGCCAGCAGCTTGGCCGGCGGGAGGGAGACCCAGTACTTC. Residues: CASSLAGGRETQYF.

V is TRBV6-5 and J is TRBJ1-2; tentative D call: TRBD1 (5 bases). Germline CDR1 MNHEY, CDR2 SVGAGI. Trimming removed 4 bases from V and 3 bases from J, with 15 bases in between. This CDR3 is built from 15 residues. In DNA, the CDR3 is TGTGCCAGCAGTTTCTCCCGTGGAGGGGACTATGGCTACACCTTC. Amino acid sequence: CASSFSRGGDYGYTF.

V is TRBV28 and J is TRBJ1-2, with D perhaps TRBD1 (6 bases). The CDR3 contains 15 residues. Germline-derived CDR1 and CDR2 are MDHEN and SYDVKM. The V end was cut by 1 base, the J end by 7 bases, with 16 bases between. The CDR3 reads CASSLSAQGSIGYTF. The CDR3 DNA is TGTGCCAGCAGTTTATCGGCACAGGGTAGTATTGGCTACACCTTC.